A single sample is the source of the 7 T cell receptor beta chains below, sequenced in a study of PD-1 blockade in classical Hodgkin lymphoma. Profiled with immunoSEQ multiplex PCR; TCRdb holds only in-frame clones, not every one. The sample lists around 100,000 clones; 90% were seen once. The time point is: cycle 4 day 1 (C4D1), after around six weeks of nivolumab. All the patients suffered relapse after autologous stem cell transplantation, and brentuximab vedotin exposure differed. The sequencing here drew on peripheral blood mononuclear cells (PBMCs), taken before the fourth cycle of nivolumab. The receptor source for this set is a human donor with classical Hodgkin lymphoma.

The CDR3 DNA sequence: TGTGCCTGGAGGTCCCTCGATCGGGTCAATGGCTACACCTTC. This codes for CAWRSLDRVNGYTF. The V gene is TRBV30, the J gene TRBJ1-2; D remains unclear. This CDR3 contains 14 residues. Trimming pared 3 bases from V and 6 bases from J, leaving 17 bases between. Germline loops: CDR1 GTSNPN, CDR2 SVGIG (reference sequence).

V and J are TRBV19 and TRBJ1-5, with TRBD1 identical over 7 bases. Looked up from germline, CDR1 is LNHDA and CDR2 is SQIVND (reference sequence). This CDR3 is built from 15 residues. Trimming cost V 8 bases and J 2 bases; bases outside gene matches: 9. CDR3 in amino acids: CASGDSFFGNQPQHF. CDR3 nucleotide sequence: TGTGCCAGTGGGGACAGTTTTTTCGGCAATCAGCCCCAGCATTTT.

This clone was detected only once. This chain's CDR3 is CATSVVTAGAETQYF. CDR3 nucleotides: TGTGCCACCAGCGTCGTGACCGCTGGGGCAGAGACCCAGTACTTC. This chain uses TRBV15 with TRBJ2-5, with D maybe TRBD1 (5 bases). Trimming stripped 5 bases from V and 4 bases from J, with 17 bases between. CDR3 length: 15 amino acids. Germline CDR1 and CDR2: LNHNV and YYDKDF (reference sequence).

This clone was counted a few times. The rearrangement joins TRBV19 to TRBJ1-5; no clear D. V shed 3 bases and J shed 2 bases, with 8 bases lying between them. Looked up from germline, CDR1 is LNHDA and CDR2 is SQIVND (reference sequence). The CDR3 has 14 amino acids. Here the CDR3 reads CASSMPLGNQPQHF. DNA for the CDR3: TGTGCCAGTAGTATGCCCCTCGGCAATCAGCCCCAGCATTTT.

This chain uses TRBV7-9 with TRBJ2-5, with TRBD2 matching over 10 bases. Trimming removed 7 bases from V and 5 bases from J; junction bases left unmatched: 13. This CDR3 spans 16 amino acids. Germline CDR1 is SEHNR and CDR2 is FQNEAQ (reference sequence). The CDR3 DNA reads TGTGCCAGCATCAGGTCGCGGCTAGCGGGGGCCGAGACCCAGTACTTC. This translates into CASIRSRLAGAETQYF.

The J gene is TRBJ1-4, the V gene TRBV6-5; no reliable D call. Trimming took 2 bases from V and 0 from J, leaving 7 bases between them. Germline-derived CDR1 and CDR2 are MNHEY and SVGAGI. CDR3 length equals 15 residues. CDR3 coding DNA: TGTGCCAGCAGTTACCGGACGGCAACTAATGAAAAACTGTTTTTT. It translates to CASSYRTATNEKLFF.

This clone was counted between two and nine times. This chain uses TRBV5-1 with TRBJ1-5; unclear D gene. The ends were cut back, 4 bases at V and 4 bases at J, with 12 bases in the middle. There are 14 residues in the CDR3. Germline V gene data show CDR1 as SGHRS and CDR2 as YFSETQ. CDR3 loop: CASSPWSVNQPQHF. The DNA for the CDR3 is TGCGCCAGCAGCCCCTGGAGCGTTAATCAGCCCCAGCATTTT.